This TCR beta chain was identified in a study of blood T cell repertoires in COVID-19. The wider study: The origin of the acute and convalescent COVID-19 samples was the United States, Italy and Spain. From T cells, B-cell-depleted T cells, or PBMCs came the material, which was cDNA or gDNA.

Authors' methods: Nucleated cell counts were estimated from reference gene primer amplification. Assay used: immunoSEQ multiplex PCR; TCRdb lists only in-frame clones, some missing. V, J and clone size are those of that table, while D and trimming were read from the DNA. This table has about 440,000 clones, around 88% appearing once. Patients of the Seattle cohort, enrolled during active infection, were followed longitudinally. Germline lookup yields CDR1 SGHDT and CDR2 YYEEEE. The CDR3 consists of 16 residues. The V segment lost 0 bases and the J segment 2 bases; nucleotides outside the gene matches: 3. In this sample, this clone turned up once.

This sequence was found in a woman aged 50 to 60 with COVID-19, enrolled during active disease. The chain links TRBV5-6 to TRBJ2-7, with 12 positions matching TRBD2. The source material was peripheral blood. The CDR3 spells CASSLAASGGAYEQYF. CDR3 nucleotides: TGTGCCAGCAGCTTGGCGGCTAGCGGGGGGGCCTACGAGCAGTACTTC.